This TCR beta chain was captured by sequencing in a study of T-cell memory formation after mild COVID-19. Study-wide background: Clusters of TCRs were largely donor specific. Points from the study as a whole: Confirmation of SARS-CoV-2 specificity was lacking for second-wave clones peaking day 37. Clones contracting over day 15 to 85 were CD4/CD8 balanced, with later expanders leaning CD4+. Shrinking CD4+ clones resided mostly in CM and EM, and CD8+ ones in EMRA.

The sample holds a few counts of this clonotype. Its antigen is currently unknown. TCRdb itself ran the 5' RACE reads through MiXCR, one entry per CDR3 protein. The table includes about 210,000 distinct CDR3 sequences, about 11% detected once. Looked up from germline, CDR1 is ENHRY and CDR2 is SYGVKD. The V and J ends lost 10 bases and 4 bases respectively, with 11 bases between them. The CDR3 extends over 12 amino acids. This clonotype originated in a man aged 18-30 years who had mild COVID-19 (a few samples of this study predate the infection). Cell type and time point are not known. What was sequenced was PBMCs or a T cell subset sorted from them (not recorded which). This chain links TRBV10-3 with TRBJ2-1; D is perhaps TRBD1 or TRBD2 (5 bases each). This CDR3 is CATRESYNEQFF. The CDR3 DNA is TGTGCCACCAGGGAGTCGTACAATGAGCAGTTCTTC.